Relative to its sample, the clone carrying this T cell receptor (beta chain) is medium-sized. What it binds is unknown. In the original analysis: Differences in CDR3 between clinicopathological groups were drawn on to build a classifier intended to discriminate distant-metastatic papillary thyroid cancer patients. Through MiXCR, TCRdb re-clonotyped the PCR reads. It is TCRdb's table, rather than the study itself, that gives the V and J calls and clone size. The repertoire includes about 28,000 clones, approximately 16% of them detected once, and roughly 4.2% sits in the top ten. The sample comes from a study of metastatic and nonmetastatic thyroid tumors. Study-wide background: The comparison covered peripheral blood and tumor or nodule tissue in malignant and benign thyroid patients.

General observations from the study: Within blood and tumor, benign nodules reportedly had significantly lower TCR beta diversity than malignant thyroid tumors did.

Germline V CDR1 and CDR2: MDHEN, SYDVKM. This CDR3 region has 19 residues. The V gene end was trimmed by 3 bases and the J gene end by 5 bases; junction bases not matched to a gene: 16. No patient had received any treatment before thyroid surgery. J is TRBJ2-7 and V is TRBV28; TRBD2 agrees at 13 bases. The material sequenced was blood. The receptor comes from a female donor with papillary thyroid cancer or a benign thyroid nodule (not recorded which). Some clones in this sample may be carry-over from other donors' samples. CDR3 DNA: TGTGCCAGCAGTTTTCTCGGGACTAGCGGGATGGTATTGGCGAACGAGCAGTACTTC. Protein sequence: CASSFLGTSGMVLANEQYF.